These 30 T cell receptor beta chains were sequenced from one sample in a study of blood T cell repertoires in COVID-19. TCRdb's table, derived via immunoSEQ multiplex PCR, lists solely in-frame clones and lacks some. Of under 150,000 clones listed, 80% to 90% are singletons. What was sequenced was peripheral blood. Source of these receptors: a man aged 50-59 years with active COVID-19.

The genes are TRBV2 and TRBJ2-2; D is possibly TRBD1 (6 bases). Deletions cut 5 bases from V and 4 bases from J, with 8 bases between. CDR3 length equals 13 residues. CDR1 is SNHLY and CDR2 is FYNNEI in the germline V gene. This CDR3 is CASSSRGTGELFF. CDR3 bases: TGTGCCAGCAGTTCCAGGGGCACCGGGGAGCTGTTTTTT.

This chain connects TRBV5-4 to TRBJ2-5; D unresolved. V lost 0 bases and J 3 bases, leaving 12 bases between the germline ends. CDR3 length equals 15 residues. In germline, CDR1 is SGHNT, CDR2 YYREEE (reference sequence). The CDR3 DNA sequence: TGTGCCAGCAGCTTGGGCCTAGACTCCAAAGAGACCCAGTACTTC. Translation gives CASSLGLDSKETQYF.

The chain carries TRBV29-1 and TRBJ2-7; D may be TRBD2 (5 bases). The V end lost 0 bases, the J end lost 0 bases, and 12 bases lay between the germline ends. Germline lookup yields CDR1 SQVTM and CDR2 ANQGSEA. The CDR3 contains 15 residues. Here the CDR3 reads CSVEDRAGLSYEQYF. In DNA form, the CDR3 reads TGCAGCGTTGAAGATCGTGCGGGCCTCTCCTACGAGCAGTACTTC.

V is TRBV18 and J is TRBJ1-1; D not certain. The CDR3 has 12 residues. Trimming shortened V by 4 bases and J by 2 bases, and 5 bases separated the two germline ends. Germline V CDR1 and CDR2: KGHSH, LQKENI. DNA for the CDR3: TGTGCCAGCTCACGAGAAAACACTGAAGCTTTCTTT. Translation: CASSRENTEAFF.

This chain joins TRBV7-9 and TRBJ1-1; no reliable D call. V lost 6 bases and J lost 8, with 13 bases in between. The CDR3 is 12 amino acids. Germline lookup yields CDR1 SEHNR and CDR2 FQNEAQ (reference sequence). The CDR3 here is CASSSADTEAFF. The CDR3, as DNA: TGTGCCAGCAGTTCAGCGGATACAGAAGCTTTCTTT.

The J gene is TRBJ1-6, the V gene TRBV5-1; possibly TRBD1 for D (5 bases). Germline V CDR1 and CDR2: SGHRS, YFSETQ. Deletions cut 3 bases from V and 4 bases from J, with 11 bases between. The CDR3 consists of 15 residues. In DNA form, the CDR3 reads TGCGCCAGCAGCTGGGAACAGGATTATAATTCACCCCTCCACTTT. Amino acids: CASSWEQDYNSPLHF.

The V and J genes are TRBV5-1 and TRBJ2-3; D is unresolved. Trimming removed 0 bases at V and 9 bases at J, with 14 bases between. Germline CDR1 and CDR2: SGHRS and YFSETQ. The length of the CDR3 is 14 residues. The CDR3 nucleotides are TGCGCCAGCAGCTTGGCACAGCCGATCCCAACGCAGTATTTT. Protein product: CASSLAQPIPTQYF.

CDR3 loop: CAISNSGGFTGANVLTF. CDR3 bases: TGTGCCATCAGCAACTCGGGGGGGTTTACCGGGGCCAACGTCCTGACTTTC. This chain joins TRBV10-3 and TRBJ2-6; 8 positions agree with TRBD2. This CDR3 region has 17 residues. Trimming cost V 6 bases and J 4 bases; bases outside gene matches: 11. CDR1 is ENHRY, CDR2 SYGVKD, per germline.

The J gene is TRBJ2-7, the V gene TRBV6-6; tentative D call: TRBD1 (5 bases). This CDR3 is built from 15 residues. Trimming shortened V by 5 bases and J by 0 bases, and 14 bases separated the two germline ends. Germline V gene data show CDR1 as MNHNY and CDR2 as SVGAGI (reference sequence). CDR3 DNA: TGTGCCAGCAGTACTACAGGTGGAAGCTCCTACGAGCAGTACTTC. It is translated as CASSTTGGSSYEQYF.

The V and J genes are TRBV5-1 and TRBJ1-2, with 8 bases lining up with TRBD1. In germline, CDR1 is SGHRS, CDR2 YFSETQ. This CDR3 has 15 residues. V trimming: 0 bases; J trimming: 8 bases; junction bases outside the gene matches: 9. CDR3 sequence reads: CASSLAAGGVRGYTF. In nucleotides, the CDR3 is TGCGCCAGCAGCTTGGCGGCAGGGGGCGTCAGGGGCTACACCTTC. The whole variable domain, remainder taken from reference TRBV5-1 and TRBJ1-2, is KAGVTQTPRYLIKTRGQQVTLSCSPISGHRSVSWYQQTPGQGLQFLFEYFSETQRNKGNFPGRFSGRQFSNSRSEMNVSTLELGDSALYLCASSLAAGGVRGYTFGSGTRLTVV.

The CDR3 reads CASSPTGMNTEAFF. CDR3 nucleotide sequence: TGCGCCAGCAGCCCAACAGGGATGAACACTGAAGCTTTCTTT. V and J are TRBV4-1 and TRBJ1-1; D possibly corresponds to TRBD1 (6 bases). V lost 4 bases to trimming and J lost 0 bases, with 9 bases between them. Germline CDR1 is MGHRA and CDR2 is YSYEKL. The CDR3 sequence is 14 residues long.

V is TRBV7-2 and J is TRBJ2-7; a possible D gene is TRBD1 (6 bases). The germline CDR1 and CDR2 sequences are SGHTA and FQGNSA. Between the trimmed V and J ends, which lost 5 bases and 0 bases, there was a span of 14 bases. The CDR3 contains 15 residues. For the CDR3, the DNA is TGTGCCAGCAGCCCGGACAGCGCTGTCTCCTACGAGCAGTACTTC. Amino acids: CASSPDSAVSYEQYF.

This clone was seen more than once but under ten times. CDR3 bases: TGTGCCAGCACCATTACGGGACAGGGTGGCTACACCTTC. It yields the protein CASTITGQGGYTF. The V gene is TRBV7-9, the J gene TRBJ1-2; 9 positions match TRBD1. The CDR3 has 13 amino acids. Looked up from germline, CDR1 is SEHNR and CDR2 is FQNEAQ (reference sequence). V lost 7 bases to trimming and J lost 7 bases; unmatched junction nucleotides: 7.

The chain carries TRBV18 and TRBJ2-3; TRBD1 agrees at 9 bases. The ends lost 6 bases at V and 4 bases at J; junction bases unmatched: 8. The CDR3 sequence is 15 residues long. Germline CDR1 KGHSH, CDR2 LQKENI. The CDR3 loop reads CASSTPGQGPDTQYF. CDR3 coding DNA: TGTGCCAGCTCTACGCCGGGACAGGGTCCAGATACGCAGTATTTT.

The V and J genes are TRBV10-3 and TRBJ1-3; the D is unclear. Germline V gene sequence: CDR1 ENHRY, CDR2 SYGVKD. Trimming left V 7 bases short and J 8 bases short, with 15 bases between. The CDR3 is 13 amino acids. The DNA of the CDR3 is TGTGCCATCACGGGGTCGGGGAAAGACACCATATATTTT. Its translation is CAITGSGKDTIYF.

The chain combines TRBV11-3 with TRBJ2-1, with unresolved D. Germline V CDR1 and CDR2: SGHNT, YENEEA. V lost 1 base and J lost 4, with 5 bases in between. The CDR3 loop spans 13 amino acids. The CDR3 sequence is CASSLAGYNEQFF. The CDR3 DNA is TGTGCCAGCAGCTTAGCGGGTTACAATGAGCAGTTCTTC.

The CDR3 nucleotides read TGTGCCAGCAGTCCTCACCGGGGAGGGGGAATTAATTATGGCTACACCTTC. This gives the protein CASSPHRGGGINYGYTF. This chain uses TRBV6-6 with TRBJ1-2; weak D call: TRBD1 (6 bases). The CDR3 is made up of 17 amino acids. Trimming shortened V by 5 bases and J by 5 bases, and 24 bases separated the two germline ends. Germline V gene lookup returns CDR1 MNHNY and CDR2 SVGAGI (reference sequence).

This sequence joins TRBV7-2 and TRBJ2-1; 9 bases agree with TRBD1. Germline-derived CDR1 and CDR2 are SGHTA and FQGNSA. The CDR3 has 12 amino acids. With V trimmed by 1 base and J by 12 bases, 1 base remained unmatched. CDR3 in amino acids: CASSLGTGVQFF. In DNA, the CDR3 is TGTGCCAGCAGCTTAGGGACAGGGGTGCAGTTCTTC.

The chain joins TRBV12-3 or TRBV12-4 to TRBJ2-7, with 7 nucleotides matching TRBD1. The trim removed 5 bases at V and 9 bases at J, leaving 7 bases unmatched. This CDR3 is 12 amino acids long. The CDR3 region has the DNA TGTGCCAGCAGTATTAGGACAGGACCGCAGTACTTC. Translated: CASSIRTGPQYF.

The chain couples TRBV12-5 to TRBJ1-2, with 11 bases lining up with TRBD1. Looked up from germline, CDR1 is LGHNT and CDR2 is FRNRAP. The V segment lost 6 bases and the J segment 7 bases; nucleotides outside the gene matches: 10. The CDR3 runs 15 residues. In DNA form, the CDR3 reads TGTGCTAGTGGCAATTCCGGGACAGGGGGGAGTGGCTACACCTTC. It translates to CASGNSGTGGSGYTF.

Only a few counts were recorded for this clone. The CDR3 reads CASSYTTGIYEQYF. The CDR3 DNA reads as TGCGCCAGCAGTTATACCACCGGGATCTACGAGCAGTACTTC. The rearrangement links TRBV5-1 to TRBJ2-7, with a tentative D call TRBD2 (5 bases). The CDR3 has 14 amino acids. V lost 5 bases to trimming and J lost 3 bases, with 15 bases between them. Germline-derived CDR1 and CDR2 are SGHRS and YFSETQ.

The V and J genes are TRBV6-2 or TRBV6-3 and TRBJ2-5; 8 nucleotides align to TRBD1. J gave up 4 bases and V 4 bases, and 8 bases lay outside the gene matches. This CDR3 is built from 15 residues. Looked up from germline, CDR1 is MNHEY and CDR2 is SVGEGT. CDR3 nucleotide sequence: TGTGCCAGCAGTTCCTTCCCACAGGGGGTAGAGACCCAGTACTTC. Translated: CASSSFPQGVETQYF.

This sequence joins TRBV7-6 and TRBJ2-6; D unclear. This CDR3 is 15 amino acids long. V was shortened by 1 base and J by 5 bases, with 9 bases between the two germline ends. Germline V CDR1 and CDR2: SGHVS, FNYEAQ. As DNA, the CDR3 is TGTGCCAGCAGCTTAGGATTCGACTGGGCCAACGTCCTGACTTTC. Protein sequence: CASSLGFDWANVLTF.

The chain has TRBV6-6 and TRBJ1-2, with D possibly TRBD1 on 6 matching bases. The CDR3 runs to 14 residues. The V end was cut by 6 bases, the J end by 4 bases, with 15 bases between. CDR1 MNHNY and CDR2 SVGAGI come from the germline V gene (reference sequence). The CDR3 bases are TGTGCCAGCAGCCGTCTCGGACAGACCTATGGCTACACCTTC. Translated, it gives CASSRLGQTYGYTF.

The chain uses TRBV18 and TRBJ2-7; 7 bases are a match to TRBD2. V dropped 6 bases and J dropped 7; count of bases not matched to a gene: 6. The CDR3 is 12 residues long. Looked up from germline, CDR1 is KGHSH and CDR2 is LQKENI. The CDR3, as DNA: TGTGCCAGCTCCCCCCGGGGGGAGGAGCAGTACTTC. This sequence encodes CASSPRGEEQYF.

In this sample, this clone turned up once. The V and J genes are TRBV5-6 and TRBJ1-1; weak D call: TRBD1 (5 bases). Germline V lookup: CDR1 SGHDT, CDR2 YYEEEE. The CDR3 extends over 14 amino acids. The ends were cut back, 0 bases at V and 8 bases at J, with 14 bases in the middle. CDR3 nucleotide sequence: TGTGCCAGCAGCTTGGGGTTTCAGGGTGGCGAAGCTTTCTTT. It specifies CASSLGFQGGEAFF.

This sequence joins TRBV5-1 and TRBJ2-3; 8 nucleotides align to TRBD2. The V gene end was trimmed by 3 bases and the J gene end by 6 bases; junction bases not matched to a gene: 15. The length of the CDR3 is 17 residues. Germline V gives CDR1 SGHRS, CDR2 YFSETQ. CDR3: CASSSGRGGALRDTQYF. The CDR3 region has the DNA TGCGCCAGCAGCTCCGGGAGGGGAGGGGCCTTAAGGGATACGCAGTATTTT.

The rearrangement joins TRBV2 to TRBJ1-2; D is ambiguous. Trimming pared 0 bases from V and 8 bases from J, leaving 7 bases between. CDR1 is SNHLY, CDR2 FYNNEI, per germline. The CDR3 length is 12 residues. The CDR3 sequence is CASSEALQGYTF. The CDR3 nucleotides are TGTGCCAGCAGTGAAGCGCTTCAGGGCTACACCTTC.

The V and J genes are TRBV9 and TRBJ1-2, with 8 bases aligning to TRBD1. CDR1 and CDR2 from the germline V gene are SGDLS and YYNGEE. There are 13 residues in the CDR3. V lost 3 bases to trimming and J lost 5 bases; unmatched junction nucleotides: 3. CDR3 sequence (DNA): TGTGCCAGCAGCGGAAGACAGGGGTATGGCTACACCTTC. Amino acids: CASSGRQGYGYTF.

CDR3 sequence reads: CASSADRVSSYNEQFF. CDR3 DNA: TGTGCCAGTAGTGCCGACAGGGTGAGCTCCTACAATGAGCAGTTCTTC. V and J are TRBV19 and TRBJ2-1, with 7 bases aligning to TRBD1. Germline V CDR1 and CDR2: LNHDA, SQIVND (reference sequence). V lost 5 bases to trimming and J lost 0 bases; unmatched junction nucleotides: 7. The CDR3 runs to 16 residues. The full variable domain, rest sourced from reference TRBV19 and TRBJ2-1, is DGGITQSPKYLFRKEGQNVTLSCEQNLNHDAMYWYRQDPGQGLRLIYYSQIVNDFQKGDIAEGYSVSREKKESFPLTVTSAQKNPTAFYLCASSADRVSSYNEQFFGPGTRLTVL.